The 8 T cell receptor beta chains below all came from one sample that was sequenced in a study of metastatic and nonmetastatic thyroid tumors. TCRdb re-called the PCR reads via MiXCR. Of roughly 58,000 clones in the sample, 4% to 4.5% were seen once. Nobody among the patients had been given any treatment before thyroid surgery. The sequenced material came from blood. Every receptor here comes from a female donor with papillary thyroid cancer or a benign thyroid nodule (not recorded which). Some clones in this sample may be carry-over from other donors' samples.

This clone was counted at least ten times. The rearrangement uses TRBV6-1 and TRBJ2-1; 9 bases line up with TRBD1. Looked up from germline, CDR1 is MNHNS and CDR2 is SASEGT. There are 16 residues in the CDR3. After removal of 7 bases from V and 7 bases from J, the junction contained 14 bases not matched to a gene. CDR3 sequence: CASIHPLNRGRNEQFF. DNA for the CDR3: TGTGCCAGCATTCACCCCCTCAACAGGGGGCGGAATGAGCAGTTCTTC.

This clone was counted many times. CDR3: CASSSYPDRARGQYF. The CDR3 DNA reads as TGTGCCAGCAGCTCCTACCCGGACAGGGCTCGGGGGCAGTACTTC. This chain connects TRBV5-6 to TRBJ2-7; 8 bases agree with TRBD1. The CDR3 totals 15 residues. The trim removed 3 bases at V and 9 bases at J, leaving 14 bases unmatched. Germline CDR1 is SGHDT and CDR2 is YYEEEE.

Many counts were recorded for this clone. The V and J genes are TRBV11-2 and TRBJ2-7; D could derive from TRBD1 or TRBD2 (5 bases each). The CDR3 loop spans 13 amino acids. Germline V gene lookup returns CDR1 SGHAT and CDR2 FQNNGV. V was trimmed by 3 bases and J by 6 bases, leaving 12 bases between them. CDR3 nucleotides: TGTGCCAGCAGCTTGGGGACGTCGGGCGAGCAGTACTTC. Its translation is CASSLGTSGEQYF.

There are many counts of this clone. With a much larger clone just one base away, this may be a read error. The gene calls are TRBV11-3 and TRBJ2-3; 7 nucleotides line up with TRBD2. CDR3 length: 15 amino acids. Germline V CDR1 and CDR2: SGHNT, YENEEA. The CDR3 nucleotides are TGTGCCAGCAGCTTGTCTAGCGGTAGCACAGATGCGCAGTATTTT. The encoded protein is CASSLSSGSTDAQYF. Combining the CDR3 with reference TRBV11-3 and TRBJ2-3 gives the whole variable domain EAGVVQSPRYKIIEKKQPVAFWCNPISGHNTLYWYLQNLGQGPELLIRYENEEAVDDSQLPKDRFSAERLKGVDSTLKIQPAELGDSAVYLCASSLSSGSTDAQYFGPGTRLTVL.

The chain employs TRBV28 and TRBJ1-5; D remains unclear. There are 13 residues in the CDR3. The germline gives CDR1 MDHEN, CDR2 SYDVKM. Trimming pared 3 bases from V and 5 bases from J, leaving 8 bases between. CDR3 sequence reads: CASSFGLDQPQHF. The DNA for the CDR3 is TGTGCCAGCAGTTTTGGGTTGGATCAGCCCCAGCATTTT.

Turning to this clone: A junction end diverges from the germline sequence, so it may reflect a read error. The chain combines TRBV2 with TRBJ2-7, with 7 bases fitting TRBD1. This CDR3 region has 15 residues. Germline V gives CDR1 SNHLY, CDR2 FYNNEI. CDR3 sequence: CASSGQGPVWNDQYF. The CDR3 nucleotides are TGTGCCAGCAGTGGACAGGGTCCGGTGTGGAACGATCAGTACTTC.

In its sample, this clone was seen many times. The chain uses TRBV6-1 and TRBJ2-1; 14 nucleotides match TRBD2. The V gene end was trimmed by 4 bases and the J gene end by 7 bases; junction bases not matched to a gene: 6. The CDR3 runs 16 residues. Germline V gene lookup returns CDR1 MNHNS and CDR2 SASEGT. The CDR3 loop reads CASSGAGTSGRNEQFF. The CDR3 coding sequence is TGTGCCAGCAGTGGAGCCGGGACTAGCGGGAGAAATGAGCAGTTCTTC.

The table lists this clone with many counts. V and J are TRBV19 and TRBJ1-2; possible D gene TRBD1, 5 bases. CDR3 size: 15 residues. CDR1 is LNHDA and CDR2 is SQIVND in the germline V gene (reference sequence). V was shortened by 0 bases and J by 2 bases, with 10 bases between the two germline ends. Here the CDR3 reads CASSIETGSNYGYTF. The CDR3, as DNA: TGTGCCAGTAGTATAGAAACAGGTTCAAACTATGGCTACACCTTC.